The present T cell receptor (beta chain) was sequenced within a study of shared clonotypes between healthy human individuals. Study background: Researchers assigned three CD4 naive, three CD4 memory, two CD8 naive and one CD8 memory plate to each donor.

About this clone: Other DNA sequences in the same sample also yield this CDR3.

Sequencing was performed with immunoSEQ multiplex PCR; in TCRdb, only in-frame clones are kept and a portion is missing. The repertoire includes over a million clones, 95% to 99% of them detected once, and 0.45% sits in the top ten. J lost 2 bases, V lost 3 bases, and 3 bases had no gene match. Germline V gives CDR1 SGHNT, CDR2 YYREEE (reference sequence). The CDR3 consists of 14 residues. The rearrangement uses TRBV5-4 and TRBJ2-7, with TRBD2 identical over 9 bases. This TCR was recovered from a man aged 25 to 40 in good health. The sequenced sample was naive CD4+ T cells sorted from blood. Subset meaning: CD45RA+ positively selected. CDR3 in amino acids: CASSSGTSPYEQYF. The CDR3 region has the DNA TGTGCCAGCAGCTCAGGGACTAGCCCCTACGAGCAGTACTTC.